The T cell receptor beta chain described here comes from a study of blood T cell repertoires in COVID-19. The overall study: There were acute and convalescent COVID-19 samples, and they came from the United States, Italy and Spain. PBMCs, B-cell-depleted T cells, or T cells were the source of the cDNA or gDNA that made up the material.

As handled by the study authors: Nucleated cell number was recorded as an estimate derived from reference gene primer amplification. Clones were read by immunoSEQ multiplex PCR, and TCRdb kept only the in-frame ones, dropping some. That table supplies the V and J calls and clone size; D and trimming were determined from the DNA. The sample carries about 210,000 clones, 83% recorded once. CDR3 size: 14 residues. Germline values: CDR1 LNHDA, CDR2 SQIVND (reference sequence). V was clipped by 7 bases and J by 7 bases; unmatched bases: 13. This clone was seen just once. The genes are TRBV19 and TRBJ2-7, with 7 nucleotides matching TRBD2. Sequenced input: peripheral blood. The receptor was isolated from a woman in her thirties or forties with active or convalescent COVID-19. The CDR3 here is CASTISVAGGEQYF. The CDR3 region has the DNA TGTGCCAGTACCATATCCGTGGCCGGGGGGGAGCAGTACTTC.